This TCR beta chain was identified in a study of blood T cell repertoires in COVID-19. Produced via immunoSEQ multiplex PCR; TCRdb's table is partial and in-frame only. The repertoire has approximately 240,000 clones, just under 85% of them found once; the top ten carry 5.5% to 7.5%. Trimming took off 2 bases at V and 5 bases at J, with 13 bases between the two ends. The CDR3 spans 15 residues. Per germline, CDR1 LGHNA and CDR2 YNFKEQ. The sample was peripheral blood. This chain uses TRBV4-2 with TRBJ2-1; D may be TRBD1 (5 bases). The TCR originated in an older woman with active or convalescent COVID-19. The CDR3 DNA follows: TGTGCCAGCAGCCAAAGGGGCCAAAGCAACAATGAGCAGTTCTTC. This translates into CASSQRGQSNNEQFF.